In its sample, the clone carrying this T cell receptor (beta chain) was seen a few times. The target antigen is unknown. These data belong to a study of long-term antiretroviral therapy in people with HIV. Study observations and caveats: The repertoire was dominated at all time points by clones expanded before ART. Controls exceeded HIV repertoires in CDR3 length range. Relative to transplant donor controls, diversity remained lower despite increasing after ART.

V was trimmed by 5 bases and J by 11 bases, leaving 18 bases between them. Germline V gene sequence: CDR1 GTSNPN, CDR2 SVGIG (reference sequence). This CDR3 region has 12 residues. Run at survey level, the immunoSEQ assay was version v3.0. Sequencing set out to capture roughly 40,000-50,000 T-cell genomes per sample. The assay was immunoSEQ multiplex PCR, and TCRdb's table has in-frame clones only and misses some. The table lists around 25,000 clones, 81% of them singletons. The sequence was collected from a woman between 18 and 29 years old with HIV. The chain joins TRBV30 to TRBJ1-1, with D maybe TRBD1 (6 bases). The source was unsorted PBMCs, collected at the start of antiretroviral therapy, before treatment. CDR3 in DNA: TGTGCCTGGGGACAGACTTCCACCCGGGCTTTCTTT. Translated, it gives CAWGQTSTRAFF.